This entry lists 25 T cell receptor beta chains sequenced from one sample in a study of PD-1 blockade in classical Hodgkin lymphoma. Time point indicated: cycle 4 day 1 (C4D1), after more than five weeks of nivolumab. Every single patient, without exception, relapsed after autologous stem cell transplantation, and brentuximab vedotin exposure varied. Produced via immunoSEQ multiplex PCR; TCRdb's table is partial and in-frame only. Among around 45,000 clones listed, more than 70% were seen once. Material: peripheral blood mononuclear cells (PBMCs), obtained before the fourth cycle of nivolumab. The receptors here all came from a human donor with classical Hodgkin lymphoma.

This chain links TRBV29-1 with TRBJ2-3; TRBD1 might be the D (6 bases). Germline CDR1 and CDR2: SQVTM and ANQGSEA. V was trimmed by 5 bases and J by 2 bases, leaving 11 bases between them. The length of the CDR3 is 13 residues. CDR3 protein: CSVSGTTTDTQYF. CDR3 nucleotides: TGCAGCGTTTCCGGGACAACCACAGATACGCAGTATTTT.

The rearrangement uses TRBV19 and TRBJ1-4; D is uncertain. Looked up from germline, CDR1 is LNHDA and CDR2 is SQIVND (reference sequence). The length of the CDR3 is 13 residues. V dropped 9 bases and J dropped 2 bases, with 10 bases sitting between them. CDR3 amino acids: CASGRRTNEKLFF. The CDR3 nucleotides read TGTGCCAGCGGACGGCGGACTAATGAAAAACTGTTTTTT.

The chain recombines TRBV5-6 with TRBJ1-1, with no clear D. The CDR3 sequence is 12 residues long. Looked up from germline, CDR1 is SGHDT and CDR2 is YYEEEE. V was pared by 2 bases and J by 10 bases, with 12 bases between. The CDR3 protein is CASSLWKGRAFF. Here the CDR3 DNA reads TGTGCCAGCAGCTTATGGAAAGGACGAGCTTTCTTT.

This clone showed up just once. Within the sample, other DNA sequences also encode this same CDR3. This chain uses TRBV28 with TRBJ1-6, with D perhaps matching TRBD1 (6 bases). Trimming removed 3 bases at V and 7 bases at J, with 10 bases between. The CDR3 runs to 14 residues. CDR1 and CDR2 from the germline V gene are MDHEN and SYDVKM. CDR3 sequence reads: CASSLGHGNSPLHF. CDR3 DNA: TGTGCCAGCAGTTTGGGACACGGAAATTCACCCCTCCACTTT.

The CDR3 DNA reads TGTGCTAGTGGTTTGGGACCAGGGTTTAGCGAGAATTCACCCCTCCACTTT. Translated: CASGLGPGFSENSPLHF. This chain connects TRBV12-5 to TRBJ1-6, with D possibly TRBD1 on 5 matching bases. This CDR3 spans 17 amino acids. From germline, CDR1 is LGHNT and CDR2 FRNRAP. V shed 1 base and J shed 7 bases, with 17 bases lying between them.

The chain links TRBV25-1 to TRBJ1-6; 8 bases match TRBD1. The J segment lost 9 bases and the V segment lost 10 bases, leaving 11 bases of the junction unmatched. This CDR3 comprises 14 residues. The germline V gene encodes CDR1 MGHDK and CDR2 SYGVNS. In DNA, the CDR3 is TGTGCCACTTCACTTCAGGGGGCCGCTTCACCCCTCCACTTT. It codes for CATSLQGAASPLHF.

The count of this clone is one. The genes are TRBV6-5 and TRBJ2-5; D is possibly TRBD1 (6 bases). The V gene lost 2 bases and the J gene lost 2 bases, with 9 bases spanning the gap. The CDR3 has 14 amino acids. Germline V CDR1 and CDR2: MNHEY, SVGAGI. Written as DNA, the CDR3 is TGTGCCAGCAGTTACCAGACAGGTCAAGAGACCCAGTACTTC. Its translation is CASSYQTGQETQYF.

Comments on this clone: Relative to the germline gene, one junction end is altered; a read error may explain this. The chain is built from TRBV6-6 and TRBJ1-2, with unresolved D. Germline CDR1 MNHNY, CDR2 SVGAGI (reference sequence). The CDR3 is 13 amino acids. The CDR3 loop is CASSYGERAGVSF. CDR3 bases: TGTGCCAGCAGTTACGGGGAAAGAGCCGGGGTATCCTTC.

The chain employs TRBV28 and TRBJ1-1; D not resolved. The CDR3 is made up of 10 amino acids. Trimming left V 11 bases short and J 5 bases short, with 9 bases between. Looked up from germline, CDR1 is MDHEN and CDR2 is SYDVKM. The CDR3 here is CAAPDTEAFF. The CDR3, as DNA: TGTGCCGCCCCGGATACTGAAGCTTTCTTT.

The chain carries TRBV11-3 and TRBJ1-5; a weak D match, TRBD1 (5 bases). CDR1 and CDR2 (germline): SGHNT, YENEEA. This CDR3 region has 15 residues. V was pared by 0 bases and J by 7 bases, with 13 bases between. DNA of the CDR3: TGTGCCAGCAGCTTAGATGCAGGGCCAGGACAGCCCCAGCATTTT. It translates to CASSLDAGPGQPQHF.

The rearrangement links TRBV9 to TRBJ2-7; 9 bases are a match to TRBD2. The CDR3 sequence is 16 residues long. The trim removed 4 bases at V and 7 bases at J, leaving 15 bases unmatched. Germline CDR1 reads SGDLS; CDR2 reads YYNGEE. CDR3 nucleotides: TGTGCCAGCAGCCCTCGGTGGGGGCGGGGGGGCGAAGAGCAGTACTTC. It is translated as CASSPRWGRGGEEQYF.

This clone was seen more than once but under ten times. The genes are TRBV30 and TRBJ1-4; D may be TRBD1 (6 bases). V shed 4 bases and J shed 7 bases, with 13 bases lying between them. This CDR3 contains 13 residues. Germline V gene data show CDR1 as GTSNPN and CDR2 as SVGIG (reference sequence). DNA for the CDR3: TGTGCCTGGAAGCGGCAGGGGACTGAAAAACTGTTTTTT. It yields the protein CAWKRQGTEKLFF.

The rearrangement links TRBV7-9 to TRBJ1-5, with D uncertain. V shed 5 bases and J shed 6 bases, with 14 bases lying between them. CDR1 is SEHNR and CDR2 is FQNEAQ in the germline V gene (reference sequence). The CDR3 extends over 14 amino acids. The DNA of the CDR3 is TGTGCCAGCAGCCCTGCGGTAGCGGGTCAGCCCCAGCATTTT. It encodes CASSPAVAGQPQHF.

The genes are TRBV2 and TRBJ1-6; D is perhaps TRBD1 (6 bases). Between the trimmed V and J ends, which lost 11 bases and 10 bases, there was a span of 18 bases. The germline V gene has CDR1 SNHLY and CDR2 FYNNEI. The CDR3 is made up of 13 amino acids. The CDR3, as DNA: TGTGCCTCCAGCTTAAGGGGGGACTCACCCCTCCACTTT. It yields the protein CASSLRGDSPLHF.

This clone was seen only once. The chain carries TRBV11-3 and TRBJ2-7; 7 bases line up with TRBD2. This CDR3 has 14 amino acids. Germline CDR1 and CDR2: SGHNT and YENEEA. The ends lost 3 bases at V and 0 bases at J; junction bases unmatched: 2. The CDR3 is CASSLGGDSYEQYF. In DNA, the CDR3 is TGTGCCAGCAGCTTGGGGGGGGACTCCTACGAGCAGTACTTC.

The J gene is TRBJ1-6, the V gene TRBV10-3; D might be TRBD1 (5 bases). The V gene's germline CDR1 is ENHRY and CDR2 SYGVKD. The CDR3 is made up of 16 amino acids. V dropped 2 bases and J dropped 9 bases, with 17 bases sitting between them. CDR3: CAISEQGLFGGSPLHF. Written as DNA, the CDR3 is TGTGCCATCAGTGAGCAGGGACTCTTTGGAGGTTCACCCCTCCACTTT.

This chain connects TRBV28 to TRBJ1-4; no clear D. Per germline, CDR1 MDHEN and CDR2 SYDVKM. CDR3 size: 11 residues. V dropped 1 base and J dropped 7 bases, with 1 base sitting between them. The CDR3, as DNA: TGTGCCAGCAGTTTATTTGAAAAACTGTTTTTT. This translates into CASSLFEKLFF.

The V call is TRBV5-4, the J call TRBJ1-4; TRBD1 agrees at 9 bases. There are 15 residues in the CDR3. V shed 4 bases and J 8 bases; nucleotides not matched to a gene: 9. CDR1 and CDR2 from the germline V gene are SGHNT and YYREEE (reference sequence). DNA of the CDR3: TGTGCCAGCAGCCAAGGGGGGACAGGGCGCGAAAAACTGTTTTTT. Translation: CASSQGGTGREKLFF.

The V and J genes are TRBV7-9 and TRBJ2-3; 7 positions agree with TRBD2. Germline CDR1 and CDR2: SEHNR and FQNEAQ (reference sequence). The junction had 12 bases not matched to a gene; V was cut back by 5 bases and J by 4 bases. The CDR3 sequence is 16 residues long. DNA of the CDR3: TGTGCCAGCAGCACGAGACTAGCCCGGTTTCCAGATACGCAGTATTTT. Its translation: CASSTRLARFPDTQYF.

Of note for this clone: The junction departs from germline at one end; a sequencing error may be responsible. The V call is TRBV5-1, the J call TRBJ1-1; D gene ambiguous. Germline lookup yields CDR1 SGHRS and CDR2 YFSETQ. The CDR3 consists of 13 residues. CDR3 in amino acids: CASSLDDNTEAFF. CDR3 bases: TGCGCCAGCAGTTTGGACGATAACACTGAAGCTTTCTTT.

This chain uses TRBV7-2 with TRBJ1-2; 9 bases agree with TRBD1. This CDR3 contains 16 residues. Germline CDR1 SGHTA, CDR2 FQGNSA. After removal of 0 bases from V and 3 bases from J, the junction contained 5 bases not matched to a gene. CDR3 region: CASSLAGTGRDYGYTF. Written as DNA, the CDR3 is TGTGCCAGCAGCTTAGCCGGGACAGGGCGGGACTATGGCTACACCTTC. The variable domain in full, with the rest retrieved from reference TRBV7-2 and TRBJ1-2, is GAGVSQSPSNKVTEKGKDVELRCDPISGHTALYWYRQSLGQGLEFLIYFQGNSAPDKSGLPSDRFSAERTGGSVSTLTIQRTQQEDSAVYLCASSLAGTGRDYGYTFGSGTRLTVV.

The chain uses TRBV2 and TRBJ1-2; D is perhaps TRBD1 (5 bases). Germline V gives CDR1 SNHLY, CDR2 FYNNEI. V lost 6 bases and J 0 bases, leaving 11 bases between the germline ends. The CDR3 spans 14 residues. CDR3 protein: CASRTPTANYGYTF. In nucleotides, the CDR3 is TGTGCCAGCAGGACCCCGACAGCTAACTATGGCTACACCTTC. The full variable domain, completed using reference TRBV2 and TRBJ1-2, is EPEVTQTPSHQVTQMGQEVILRCVPISNHLYFYWYRQILGQKVEFLVSFYNNEISEKSEIFDDQFSVERPDGSNFTLKIRSTKLEDSAMYFCASRTPTANYGYTFGSGTRLTVV.

This clone was counted between two and nine times. The chain couples TRBV4-3 to TRBJ2-5; 7 bases match TRBD2. The germline gives CDR1 LGHNA, CDR2 YSLEER. This CDR3 is built from 16 residues. The ends lost 2 bases at V and 4 bases at J; junction bases unmatched: 10. CDR3 coding DNA: TGCGCCAGCAGCCAATATTCAGGGAGGGTCGGAGAGACCCAGTACTTC. It yields the protein CASSQYSGRVGETQYF.

The chain has TRBV9 and TRBJ2-2; D ambiguous. V was shortened by 0 bases and J by 7 bases, with 4 bases between the two germline ends. Per the germline V gene, CDR1 is SGDLS and CDR2 is YYNGEE. This CDR3 is 12 amino acids long. The CDR3 region is CASSVVLGELFF. CDR3 DNA sequence: TGTGCCAGCAGCGTAGTTCTCGGGGAGCTGTTTTTT.

This chain links TRBV29-1 with TRBJ2-2; weak D call: TRBD1 (5 bases). CDR1 SQVTM and CDR2 ANQGSEA come from the germline V gene. The CDR3 consists of 13 residues. Trimming pared 4 bases from V and 5 bases from J, leaving 11 bases between. CDR3 protein: CSVVRQSTGELFF. The CDR3 DNA sequence: TGCAGCGTTGTTCGACAGAGTACCGGGGAGCTGTTTTTT.